This paragraph covers one TCR beta chain sequence. The antigen is unknown. This sample is part of a study of blood T cells in healthy people across ages. Study-wide results and caveats: It was held that diversity estimates obtained from one million T cells represented underestimates.

PCR was performed a second time for about 7 to 12 cycles using a sample-barcoded 5' primer and a J-beta primer mix. MiXCR, applied by TCRdb to the 5' RACE reads, yields one record per CDR3 protein. Of 700,000 or so distinct CDR3 sequences in the sample, roughly two fifths were seen once. Trimming stripped 1 base from V and 6 bases from J, with 16 bases between. The germline gives CDR1 MNHEY, CDR2 SVGEGT. The CDR3 length is 16 residues. This TCR was recovered from an elderly man in good health. The source material was blood. The chain joins TRBV6-2 or TRBV6-3 to TRBJ1-5, with D possibly TRBD1 on 5 matching bases. In nucleotides, the CDR3 is TGTGCCAGCAGTTACTACAACCGGGCCGGGGCTCAGCCCCAGCATTTT. This translates into CASSYYNRAGAQPQHF.